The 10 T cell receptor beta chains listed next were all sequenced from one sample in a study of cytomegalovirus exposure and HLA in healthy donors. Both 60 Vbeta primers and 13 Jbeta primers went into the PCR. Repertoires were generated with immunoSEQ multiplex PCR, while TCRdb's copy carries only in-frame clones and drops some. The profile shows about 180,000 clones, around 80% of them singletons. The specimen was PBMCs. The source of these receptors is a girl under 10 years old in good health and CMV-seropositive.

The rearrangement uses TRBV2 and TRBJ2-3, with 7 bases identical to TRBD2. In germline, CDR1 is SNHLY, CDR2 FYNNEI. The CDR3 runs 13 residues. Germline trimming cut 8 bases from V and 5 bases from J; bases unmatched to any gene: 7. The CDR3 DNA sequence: TGTGCCAGCGGGGAGGGGCGTGGAGATACGCAGTATTTT. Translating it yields CASGEGRGDTQYF.

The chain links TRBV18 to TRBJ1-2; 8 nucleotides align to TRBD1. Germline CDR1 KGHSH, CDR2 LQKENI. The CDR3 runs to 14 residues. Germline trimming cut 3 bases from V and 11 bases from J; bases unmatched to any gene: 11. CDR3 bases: TGTGCCAGCTCACCGTACACTAACGACAGGGGATACACCTTC. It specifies CASSPYTNDRGYTF.

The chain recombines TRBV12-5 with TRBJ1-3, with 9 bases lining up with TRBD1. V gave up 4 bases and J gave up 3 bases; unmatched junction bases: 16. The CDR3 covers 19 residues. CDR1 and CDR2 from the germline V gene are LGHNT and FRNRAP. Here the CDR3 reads CASGSGGTGLRYNGNTIYF. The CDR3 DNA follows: TGTGCTAGTGGTTCCGGGGGGACAGGGCTAAGGTATAATGGAAACACCATATATTTT.

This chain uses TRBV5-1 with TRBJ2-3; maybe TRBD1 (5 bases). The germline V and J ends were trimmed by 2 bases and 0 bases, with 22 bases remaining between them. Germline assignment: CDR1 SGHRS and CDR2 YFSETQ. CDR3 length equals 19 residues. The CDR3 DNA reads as TGCGCCAGCAGCTTATTCGTCGTTCAGGGCCAGACTAGCACAGATACGCAGTATTTT. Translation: CASSLFVVQGQTSTDTQYF.

CDR3 nucleotides: TGTGCCAGCAGCGTACGGGGGGAGTACAATGAGCAGTTCTTC. It codes for CASSVRGEYNEQFF. The genes are TRBV9 and TRBJ2-1, with TRBD2 matching over 7 bases. CDR3 length: 14 amino acids. Germline CDR1 and CDR2: SGDLS and YYNGEE. The junction had 2 bases not matched to a gene; V was cut back by 1 base and J by 4 bases. Drawing the rest from reference TRBV9 and TRBJ2-1, the complete variable domain is DSGVTQTPKHLITATGQRVTLRCSPRSGDLSVYWYQQSLDQGLQFLIQYYNGEERAKGNILERFSAQQFPDLHSELNLSSLELGDSALYFCASSVRGEYNEQFFGPGTRLTVL.

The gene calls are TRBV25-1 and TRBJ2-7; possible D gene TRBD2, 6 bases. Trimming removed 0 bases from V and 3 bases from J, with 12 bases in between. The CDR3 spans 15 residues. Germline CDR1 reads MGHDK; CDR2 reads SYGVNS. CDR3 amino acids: CASSEYGGAVYEQYF. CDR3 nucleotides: TGTGCCAGCAGTGAATATGGCGGGGCAGTCTACGAGCAGTACTTC.

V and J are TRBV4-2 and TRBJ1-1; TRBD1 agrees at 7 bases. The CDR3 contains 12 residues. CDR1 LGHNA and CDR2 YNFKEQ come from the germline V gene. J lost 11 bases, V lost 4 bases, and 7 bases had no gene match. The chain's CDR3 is CASSLTGTRAFF. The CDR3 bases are TGTGCCAGCAGCCTGACAGGGACAAGGGCTTTCTTT.

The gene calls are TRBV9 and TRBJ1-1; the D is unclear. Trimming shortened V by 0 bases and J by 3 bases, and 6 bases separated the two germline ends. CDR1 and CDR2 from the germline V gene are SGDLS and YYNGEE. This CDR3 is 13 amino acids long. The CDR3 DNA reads TGTGCCAGCAGCGTAGGCCGGGACACTGAAGCTTTCTTT. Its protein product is CASSVGRDTEAFF.

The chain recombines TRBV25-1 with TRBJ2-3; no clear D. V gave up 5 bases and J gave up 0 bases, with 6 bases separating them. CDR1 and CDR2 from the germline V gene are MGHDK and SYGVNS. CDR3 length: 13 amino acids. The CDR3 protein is CASSLTSTDTQYF. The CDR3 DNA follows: TGTGCCAGCAGTCTTACTAGCACAGATACGCAGTATTTT.

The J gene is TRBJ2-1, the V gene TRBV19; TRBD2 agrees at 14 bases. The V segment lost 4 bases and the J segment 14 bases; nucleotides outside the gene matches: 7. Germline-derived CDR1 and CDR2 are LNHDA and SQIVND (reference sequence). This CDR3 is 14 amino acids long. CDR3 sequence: CASSTTGTSGRKFF. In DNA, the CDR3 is TGTGCCAGTAGTACAACCGGGACTAGCGGGAGAAAGTTCTTC.